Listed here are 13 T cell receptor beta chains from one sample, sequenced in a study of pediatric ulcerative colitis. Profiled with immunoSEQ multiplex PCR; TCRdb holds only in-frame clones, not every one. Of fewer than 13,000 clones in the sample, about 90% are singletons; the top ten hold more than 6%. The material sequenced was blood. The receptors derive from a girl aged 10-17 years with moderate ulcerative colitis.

Here the CDR3 DNA reads TGTGCCAGCAGTTACTCATCGGGACTAGGAGATACGCAGTATTTT. Its protein product is CASSYSSGLGDTQYF. The chain joins TRBV6-5 to TRBJ2-3; TRBD2 aligns across 8 bases. Losses at the gene ends were 0 bases for V and 5 bases for J; bases not matched to a gene: 4. Germline assignment: CDR1 MNHEY and CDR2 SVGAGI. CDR3 length: 15 residues.

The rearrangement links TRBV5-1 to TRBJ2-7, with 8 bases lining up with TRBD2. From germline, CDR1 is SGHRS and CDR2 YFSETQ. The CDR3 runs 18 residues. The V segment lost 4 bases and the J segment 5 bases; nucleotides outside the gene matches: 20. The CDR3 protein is CASSPRASGSSFSHEQYF. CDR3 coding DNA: TGCGCCAGCAGCCCCAGGGCAAGCGGGAGTTCCTTTTCCCACGAGCAGTACTTC.

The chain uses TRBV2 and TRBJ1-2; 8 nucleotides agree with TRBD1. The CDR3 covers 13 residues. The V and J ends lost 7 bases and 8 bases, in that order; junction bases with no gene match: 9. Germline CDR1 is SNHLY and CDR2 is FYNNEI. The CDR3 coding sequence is TGTGCCAGCACCACGACAGGGGTGGGGGGCTACACCTTC. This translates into CASTTTGVGGYTF.

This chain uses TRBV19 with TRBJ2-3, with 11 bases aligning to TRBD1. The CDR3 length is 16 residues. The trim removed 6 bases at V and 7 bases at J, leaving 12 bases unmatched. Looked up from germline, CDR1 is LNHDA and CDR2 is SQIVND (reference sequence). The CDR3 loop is CASRSSLRDRGNTQYF. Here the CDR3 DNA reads TGTGCCAGTAGGAGCAGTCTCCGGGACAGGGGGAATACGCAGTATTTT.

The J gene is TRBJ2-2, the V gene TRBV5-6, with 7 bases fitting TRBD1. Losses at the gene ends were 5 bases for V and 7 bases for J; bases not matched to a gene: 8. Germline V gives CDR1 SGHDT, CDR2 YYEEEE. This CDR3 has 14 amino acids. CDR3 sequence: CASSSIDRVGELFF. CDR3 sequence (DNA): TGTGCCAGCAGTTCGATAGACAGGGTCGGGGAGCTGTTTTTT.

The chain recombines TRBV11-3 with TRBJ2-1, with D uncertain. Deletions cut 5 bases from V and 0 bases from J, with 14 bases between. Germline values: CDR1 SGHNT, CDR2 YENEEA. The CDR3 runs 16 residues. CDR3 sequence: CASSHDSLSSYNEQFF. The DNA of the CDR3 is TGTGCCAGCAGCCATGACTCCTTGAGCTCCTACAATGAGCAGTTCTTC.

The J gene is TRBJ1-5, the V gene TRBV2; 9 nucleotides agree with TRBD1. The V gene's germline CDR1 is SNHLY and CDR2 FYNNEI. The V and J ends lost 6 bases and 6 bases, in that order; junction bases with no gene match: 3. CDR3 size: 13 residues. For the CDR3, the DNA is TGTGCCAGCAGAGCGACAGGGGGTCAGCCCCAGCATTTT. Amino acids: CASRATGGQPQHF.

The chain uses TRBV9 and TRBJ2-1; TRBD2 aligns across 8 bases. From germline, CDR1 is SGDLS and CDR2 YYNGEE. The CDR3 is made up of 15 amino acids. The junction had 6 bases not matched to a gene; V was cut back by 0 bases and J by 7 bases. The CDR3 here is CASSVAPGGRNEQFF. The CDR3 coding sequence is TGTGCCAGCAGCGTAGCTCCGGGGGGGAGGAATGAGCAGTTCTTC.

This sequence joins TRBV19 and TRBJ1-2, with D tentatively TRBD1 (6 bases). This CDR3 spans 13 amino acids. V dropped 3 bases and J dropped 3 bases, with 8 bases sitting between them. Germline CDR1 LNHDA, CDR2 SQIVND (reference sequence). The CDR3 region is CASSMSGDYGYTF. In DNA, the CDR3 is TGTGCCAGTAGTATGTCAGGGGACTATGGCTACACCTTC.

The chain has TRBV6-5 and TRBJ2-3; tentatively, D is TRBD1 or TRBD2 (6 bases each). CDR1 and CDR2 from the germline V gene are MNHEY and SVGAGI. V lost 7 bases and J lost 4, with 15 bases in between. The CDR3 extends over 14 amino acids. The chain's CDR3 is CASTTRGLADTQYF. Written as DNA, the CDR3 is TGTGCCAGCACCACTCGGGGGCTGGCAGATACGCAGTATTTT.

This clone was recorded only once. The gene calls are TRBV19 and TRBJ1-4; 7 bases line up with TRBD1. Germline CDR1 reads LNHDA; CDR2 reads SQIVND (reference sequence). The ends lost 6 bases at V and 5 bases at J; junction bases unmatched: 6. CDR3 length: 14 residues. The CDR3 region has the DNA TGTGCCAGTAGACCTGGGACAGCAAATGAAAAACTGTTTTTT. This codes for CASRPGTANEKLFF.

CDR3 in amino acids: CATSRDPQSYEQYF. The CDR3 DNA reads TGTGCCACCAGCAGAGACCCTCAGAGCTACGAGCAGTACTTC. The chain uses TRBV15 and TRBJ2-7; D uncertain. V was trimmed by 0 bases and J by 3 bases, leaving 9 bases between them. The length of the CDR3 is 14 residues. Germline-derived CDR1 and CDR2 are LNHNV and YYDKDF (reference sequence).

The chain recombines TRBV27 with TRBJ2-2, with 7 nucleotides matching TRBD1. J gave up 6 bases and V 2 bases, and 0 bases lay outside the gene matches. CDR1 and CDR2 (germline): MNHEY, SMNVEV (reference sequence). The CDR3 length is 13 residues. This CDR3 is CASSLRGPGELFF. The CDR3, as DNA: TGTGCCAGCAGTTTAAGGGGGCCCGGGGAGCTGTTTTTT.